The 10 T cell receptor beta chains given below trace back to one sample, sequenced in a study of OX40 agonist ivuxolimab in advanced cancers. Profiling relied on immunoSEQ multiplex PCR, and the TCRdb table lists in-frame clones only, not all of them. The sample records 85,000 to 120,000 clones, less than 95% being singletons. The material was CD4+ or CD8+ T cells sorted from blood, obtained in a trial of the OX40 agonist ivuxolimab. These receptors originate from an adult with an advanced solid tumor such as melanoma, head and neck, liver or kidney cancer.

V usage is TRBV11-2 and J usage is TRBJ2-1; TRBD2 agrees at 10 bases. The CDR3 contains 14 residues. Per the germline V gene, CDR1 is SGHAT and CDR2 is FQNNGV. The V gene end was trimmed by 5 bases and the J gene end by 8 bases; junction bases not matched to a gene: 6. CDR3 nucleotide sequence: TGTGCCAGCAGCATTAGCGGGGGGCCGTATGAGCAGTTCTTC. Amino acids: CASSISGGPYEQFF.

V gene TRBV2 combines with J gene TRBJ2-1, with D unresolved. This CDR3 is 16 amino acids long. Per the germline V gene, CDR1 is SNHLY and CDR2 is FYNNEI. V was trimmed by 8 bases and J by 0 bases, leaving 17 bases between them. In nucleotides, the CDR3 is TGTGCCAGCGTCCCCGCTGGAACAGCCTCCTACAATGAGCAGTTCTTC. Translated: CASVPAGTASYNEQFF.

The rearrangement uses TRBV10-3 and TRBJ1-2; D not resolved. This CDR3 contains 13 residues. Germline values: CDR1 ENHRY, CDR2 SYGVKD. V was trimmed by 7 bases and J by 6 bases, leaving 15 bases between them. The CDR3 DNA reads as TGTGCCATCACACACACCGCTCCTGATGGCTACACCTTC. This codes for CAITHTAPDGYTF.

This chain links TRBV19 with TRBJ1-2, with 9 bases that match TRBD1. The V and J ends lost 5 bases and 4 bases, in that order; junction bases with no gene match: 2. Germline V gene sequence: CDR1 LNHDA, CDR2 SQIVND (reference sequence). This CDR3 has 13 residues. CDR3 protein: CASSVTGGYGYTF. In DNA form, the CDR3 reads TGTGCCAGTAGTGTGACAGGGGGCTATGGCTACACCTTC. The full variable domain, with the rest looked up from reference TRBV19 and TRBJ1-2, is DGGITQSPKYLFRKEGQNVTLSCEQNLNHDAMYWYRQDPGQGLRLIYYSQIVNDFQKGDIAEGYSVSREKKESFPLTVTSAQKNPTAFYLCASSVTGGYGYTFGSGTRLTVV.

The chain couples TRBV30 to TRBJ1-2, with D unclear. Germline assignment: CDR1 GTSNPN and CDR2 SVGIG (reference sequence). Trimming took off 3 bases at V and 4 bases at J, with 9 bases between the two ends. The CDR3 totals 12 residues. The CDR3 sequence is CAWRGLGYGYTF. For the CDR3, the DNA is TGTGCCTGGAGAGGGCTCGGCTATGGCTACACCTTC.

This chain uses TRBV5-6 with TRBJ2-5, with 7 bases that match TRBD2. The CDR3 loop spans 13 amino acids. Germline loops: CDR1 SGHDT, CDR2 YYEEEE. Trimming removed 5 bases from V and 6 bases from J; junction bases left unmatched: 7. CDR3 loop: CASRARGEKTQYF. The CDR3 coding sequence is TGTGCCAGCAGGGCCCGGGGGGAGAAGACCCAGTACTTC.

The chain uses TRBV18 and TRBJ1-5, with TRBD1 identical over 7 bases. With 2 bases clipped from V and 5 bases from J, the junction kept 0 bases outside the gene matches. The CDR3 spans 13 residues. Germline CDR1 and CDR2: KGHSH and LQKENI. This CDR3 reads CASSPGQDQPQHF. CDR3 DNA sequence: TGTGCCAGCTCACCAGGACAGGATCAGCCCCAGCATTTT.

This clone occurred once. This chain joins TRBV30 and TRBJ2-6; D uncertain. The germline gives CDR1 GTSNPN, CDR2 SVGIG (reference sequence). V dropped 4 bases and J dropped 2 bases, with 3 bases sitting between them. The CDR3 has 12 residues. The CDR3 DNA sequence: TGTGCCTGGACAGCTGGGGCCAACGTCCTGACTTTC. Encoded protein: CAWTAGANVLTF.

The rearrangement links TRBV7-9 to TRBJ2-5; the D is unclear. This CDR3 has 14 residues. The V gene's germline CDR1 is SEHNR and CDR2 FQNEAQ (reference sequence). Trimming pared 2 bases from V and 3 bases from J, leaving 10 bases between. Here the CDR3 reads CASSLMAGEETQYF. The CDR3 DNA reads TGTGCCAGCAGCTTAATGGCCGGCGAAGAGACCCAGTACTTC.

The chain is built from TRBV11-2 and TRBJ1-4, with D perhaps matching TRBD1 (5 bases). Trimming shortened V by 9 bases and J by 12 bases, and 23 bases separated the two germline ends. Germline V gene sequence: CDR1 SGHAT, CDR2 FQNNGV. CDR3 length equals 14 residues. CDR3 sequence reads: CASRTTTDLRELFF. The DNA for the CDR3 is TGTGCCAGTCGCACAACGACAGATTTACGGGAACTGTTTTTT.